These T cell receptor beta chains were read from a single sample in a study of high-grade serous ovarian cancer treatment subgroups. Data came from immunoSEQ multiplex PCR; TCRdb stores just in-frame clones and leaves some out. This table holds under 3,500 clones, about 70% found once. The sample comprised tumor tissue. The receptors derive from a human donor with high-grade serous ovarian cancer. CDR3s include the opening cysteine and the closing phenylalanine or tryptophan. Size is omitted from some rows. Given values are once, few, many or a class for expanded clones.

CASSDSVGGNEQFF | TRBV6-4 | 14 | NA
CASSQSSGLAAYEQYF | TRBV7-9 | 16 | NA
CASSVFLQETQYF | TRBV19 | 13 | NA
CASSQGRHPQFF | TRBV14 | 12 | NA
CASSLVLAGSSSYEQYF | TRBV5-1 | 17 | once
CASSQDPANEQFF | TRBV4-2 | 13 | once
CASSLMRTPGTDTQYF | TRBV5-1 | 16 | NA
CASSLLAGDYNEQFF | TRBV2 | 15 | NA
CASSRARLYEQYF | TRBV28 | 13 | NA
CASSPGTSGRASRTGELFF | TRBV27 | 19 | NA
CASSQENPSGSSYEQYF | TRBV4-2 | 17 | NA
CASKATQYEQYF | TRBV6-6 | 12 | NA
CASSVLAGVGTGELFF | TRBV9 | 16 | NA
CASSFSWTGSYEQYF | TRBV27 | 15 | once
CASSAGGSTGELFF | TRBV6-4 | 14 | NA
CASSSYRDGELFF | TRBV6-5 | 13 | NA
CASSKSPGTSNTEAFF | TRBV5-1 | 16 | few
CASSLVARGYGYTF | TRBV5-6 | 14 | few
CAISQSLETQYF | TRBV10-3 | 12 | NA
CASSIMDREGQPQHF | TRBV19 | 15 | NA
CASSGWTGDGYTF | TRBV7-9 | 13 | few
CASSRDRDGNEQFF | TRBV5-6 | 14 | NA
CASSASSGDEQFF | TRBV7-2 | 13 | NA
CASSITINYEQYF | TRBV19 | 13 | NA
CASSVSTTLNQPQHF | TRBV7-2 | 15 | NA
CASSLGRGRGNTIYF | TRBV27 | 15 | NA
CASSFMGRVADTQYF | TRBV7-9 | 15 | NA
CASSSPTRQGANSPLHF | TRBV7-2 | 17 | NA
CASSVGIRVETQYF | TRBV9 | 14 | few
CASSQDEDPTGLGQYF | TRBV4-1 | 16 | NA
CASSIGQGSHGYTF | TRBV19 | 14 | NA
CASHGFSTGANVLTF | TRBV4-1 | 15 | once
CASSTGTGGFEQYF | TRBV19 | 14 | NA
CATSREGGEGANVLTF | TRBV15 | 16 | NA
CASSLLTVNYGYTF | TRBV14 | 14 | NA
CASSPGTGTGELFF | TRBV4-3 | 14 | once
CALQGLAYEQYF | TRBV30 | 12 | NA
CSVVRGHYEQYF | TRBV29-1 | 12 | NA
CASSLGPWVLDGYTF | TRBV5-5 | 15 | NA
CASNSRQGPEYF | TRBV6-5 | 12 | NA
CASSLEAGGYYGYTF | TRBV5-1 | 15 | NA
CASSPSLWSPLHF | TRBV4-3 | 13 | NA
CASSEALTGGARETQYF | TRBV25-1 | 17 | NA
CASSRGLAGESRNEQFF | TRBV5-4 | 17 | NA
CASSSTENTEAFF | TRBV6-6 | 13 | once
CASSCWKVCGQSAQHF | TRBV5-1 | 16 | NA
CASSLGHNTGELFF | TRBV11-2 | 14 | NA
CASSLHNPLNSPLHF | TRBV27 | 15 | NA